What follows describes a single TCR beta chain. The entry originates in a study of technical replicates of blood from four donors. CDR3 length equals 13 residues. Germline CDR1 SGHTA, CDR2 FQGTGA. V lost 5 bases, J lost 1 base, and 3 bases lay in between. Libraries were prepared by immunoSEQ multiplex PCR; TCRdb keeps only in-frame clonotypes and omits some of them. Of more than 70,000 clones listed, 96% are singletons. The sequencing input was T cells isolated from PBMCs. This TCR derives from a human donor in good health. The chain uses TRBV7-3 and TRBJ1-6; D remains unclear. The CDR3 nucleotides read TGTGCCAGCAGCGCGTCCTATAATTCACCCCTCCACTTT. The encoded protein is CASSASYNSPLHF.